This TCR beta chain was sequenced during a study of CD8 T cells in ankylosing spondylitis. General study results and limits: Characteristic, it appeared, of ankylosing spondylitis blood was a TCR beta motif of fewer than 10 highly homologous variants.

A quantitative 5'-RACE method, one with molecular barcodes, was used to make TCR beta libraries. Each CDR3 protein gets one entry after TCRdb re-called the 5' RACE reads with MiXCR. Of hundreds of thousands of distinct CDR3 sequences in the sample, around 20% are singletons; the top ten hold approximately 3.7%. The sample holds a few counts of this clonotype. The antigen remains unidentified. Sequences were obtained from blood, either unsorted or a sorted T cell fraction (not recorded which). This receptor was identified in a female donor with ankylosing spondylitis or in good health (not recorded which).

CDR3 bases: TGTGCCAGCAGCACCGCCGCTAGCACAGATACGCAGTATTTT. Its protein product is CASSTAASTDTQYF. V is TRBV7-2 and J is TRBJ2-3; D remains ambiguous. V was cut by 5 bases and J by 0 bases, with 9 bases left in between. This CDR3 is 14 amino acids long. The germline V gene has CDR1 SGHTA and CDR2 FQGNSA.